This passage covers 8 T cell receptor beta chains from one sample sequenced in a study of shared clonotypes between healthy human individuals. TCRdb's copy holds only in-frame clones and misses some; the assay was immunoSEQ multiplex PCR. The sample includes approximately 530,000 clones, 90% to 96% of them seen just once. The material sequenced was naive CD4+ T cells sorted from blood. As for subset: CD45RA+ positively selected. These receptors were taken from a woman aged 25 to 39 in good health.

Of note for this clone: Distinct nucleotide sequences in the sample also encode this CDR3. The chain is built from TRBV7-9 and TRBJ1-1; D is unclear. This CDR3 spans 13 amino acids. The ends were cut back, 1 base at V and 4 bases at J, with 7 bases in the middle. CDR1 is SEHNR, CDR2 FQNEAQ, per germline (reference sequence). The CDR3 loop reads CASSLGVGTEAFF. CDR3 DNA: TGTGCCAGCAGCTTAGGCGTCGGCACTGAAGCTTTCTTT.

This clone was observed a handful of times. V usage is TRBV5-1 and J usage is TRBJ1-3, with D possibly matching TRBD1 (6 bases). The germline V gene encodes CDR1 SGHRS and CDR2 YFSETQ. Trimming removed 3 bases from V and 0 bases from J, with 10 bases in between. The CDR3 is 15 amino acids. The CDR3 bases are TGCGCCAGCAGCTCTGGGGACAACTCTGGAAACACCATATATTTT. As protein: CASSSGDNSGNTIYF. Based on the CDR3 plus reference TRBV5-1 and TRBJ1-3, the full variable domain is KAGVTQTPRYLIKTRGQQVTLSCSPISGHRSVSWYQQTPGQGLQFLFEYFSETQRNKGNFPGRFSGRQFSNSRSEMNVSTLELGDSALYLCASSSGDNSGNTIYFGEGSWLTVV.

DNA of the CDR3: TGTGCCCTAAATAGGGCTAGCGGGATAACGGATGAGCAGTTCTTC. Its protein product is CALNRASGITDEQFF. The V gene is TRBV28, the J gene TRBJ2-1, with 9 bases lining up with TRBD2. Germline loops: CDR1 MDHEN, CDR2 SYDVKM. The CDR3 sequence is 15 residues long. V dropped 11 bases and J dropped 8; count of bases not matched to a gene: 16.

The CDR3 region is CASSLGLAGVVETQYF. CDR3 nucleotides: TGTGCCAGCTCACTCGGACTAGCGGGAGTGGTAGAGACCCAGTACTTC. The gene calls are TRBV18 and TRBJ2-5; 13 positions match TRBD2. The CDR3 is 16 residues long. CDR1 is KGHSH and CDR2 is LQKENI in the germline V gene. Trimming took 4 bases from V and 4 from J; bases not matched to a gene: 6.

The CDR3 protein is CASSPGSTGETQYF. DNA of the CDR3: TGCGCCAGCAGCCCCGGGAGTACAGGGGAGACCCAGTACTTC. The chain uses TRBV5-1 and TRBJ2-5; the D gene could be TRBD1 or TRBD2 (6 bases each). The CDR3 spans 14 residues. V lost 4 bases and J lost 5, with 15 bases in between. Germline CDR1 reads SGHRS; CDR2 reads YFSETQ.

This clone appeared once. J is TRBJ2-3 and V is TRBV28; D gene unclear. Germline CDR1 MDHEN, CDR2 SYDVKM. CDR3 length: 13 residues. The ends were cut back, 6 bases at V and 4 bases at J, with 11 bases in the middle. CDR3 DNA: TGTGCCAGCAGCCTCGGAGTTCCAGATACGCAGTATTTT. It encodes CASSLGVPDTQYF.

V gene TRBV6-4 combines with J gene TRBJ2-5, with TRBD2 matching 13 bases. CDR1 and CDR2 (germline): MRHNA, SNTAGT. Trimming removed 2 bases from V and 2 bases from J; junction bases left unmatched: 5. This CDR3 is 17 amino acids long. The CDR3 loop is CASSDQGLAGPQETQYF. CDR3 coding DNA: TGTGCCAGCAGTGACCAGGGACTAGCGGGACCTCAAGAGACCCAGTACTTC.

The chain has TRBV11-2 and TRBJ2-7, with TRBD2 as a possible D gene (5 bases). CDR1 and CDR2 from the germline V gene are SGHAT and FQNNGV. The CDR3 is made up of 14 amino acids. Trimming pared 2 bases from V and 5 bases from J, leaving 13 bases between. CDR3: CASSLTGLFNEQYF. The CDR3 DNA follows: TGTGCCAGCAGCTTAACTGGACTTTTCAACGAGCAGTACTTC. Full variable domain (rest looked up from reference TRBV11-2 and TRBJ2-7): EAGVAQSPRYKIIEKRQSVAFWCNPISGHATLYWYQQILGQGPKLLIQFQNNGVVDDSQLPKDRFSAERLKGVDSTLKIQPAKLEDSAVYLCASSLTGLFNEQYFGPGTRLTVT.